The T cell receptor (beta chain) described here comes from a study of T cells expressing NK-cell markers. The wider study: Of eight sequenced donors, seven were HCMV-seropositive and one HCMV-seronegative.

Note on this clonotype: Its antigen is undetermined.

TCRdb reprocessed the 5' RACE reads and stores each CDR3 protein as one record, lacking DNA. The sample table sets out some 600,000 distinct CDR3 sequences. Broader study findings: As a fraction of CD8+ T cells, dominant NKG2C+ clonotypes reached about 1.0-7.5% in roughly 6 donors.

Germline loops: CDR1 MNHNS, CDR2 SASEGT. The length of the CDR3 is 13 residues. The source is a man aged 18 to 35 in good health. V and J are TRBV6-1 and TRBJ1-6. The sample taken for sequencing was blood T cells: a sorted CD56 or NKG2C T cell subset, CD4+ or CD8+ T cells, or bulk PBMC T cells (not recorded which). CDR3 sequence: CASREDGNSPLHF.